The 9 T cell receptor beta chains presented below share a single source sample, sequenced in a study of T cell changes during pregnancy in multiple sclerosis. Assay used: immunoSEQ multiplex PCR; TCRdb lists only in-frame clones, some missing. The sample has roughly 43,000 clones, approximately 90% seen once. This material consisted of CD4+ T cells from peripheral blood mononuclear cells, taken after pregnancy. All receptors come from a female donor with multiple sclerosis, enrolled in a pregnancy study.

The V and J genes are TRBV5-1 and TRBJ2-1; 12 nucleotides match TRBD1. This CDR3 has 16 amino acids. Germline loops: CDR1 SGHRS, CDR2 YFSETQ. Germline trimming cut 3 bases from V and 7 bases from J; bases unmatched to any gene: 8. CDR3 DNA: TGCGCCAGCAGCTCTAGGGACAGGGGGCGTGGGAATGAGCAGTTCTTC. As protein: CASSSRDRGRGNEQFF. Filled out from reference TRBV5-1 and TRBJ2-1, the complete variable domain reads KAGVTQTPRYLIKTRGQQVTLSCSPISGHRSVSWYQQTPGQGLQFLFEYFSETQRNKGNFPGRFSGRQFSNSRSEMNVSTLELGDSALYLCASSSRDRGRGNEQFFGPGTRLTVL.

V is TRBV30 and J is TRBJ2-3, with D perhaps TRBD1 (6 bases). Trimming stripped 5 bases from V and 2 bases from J, with 11 bases between. The CDR3 covers 13 residues. The germline V gene encodes CDR1 GTSNPN and CDR2 SVGIG (reference sequence). The CDR3 DNA reads TGTGCCTGGGGACGGGACACCACAGATACGCAGTATTTT. It translates to CAWGRDTTDTQYF.

The gene calls are TRBV28 and TRBJ2-3; perhaps TRBD2 as D (6 bases). Trimming stripped 5 bases from V and 3 bases from J, with 15 bases between. The V gene's germline CDR1 is MDHEN and CDR2 SYDVKM. This CDR3 region has 15 residues. The CDR3: CASSRPGEKTDTQYF. The CDR3 nucleotides are TGTGCCAGCAGTCGGCCGGGGGAGAAAACAGATACGCAGTATTTT.

The chain combines TRBV27 with TRBJ2-5; 13 bases fit TRBD2. The V segment lost 4 bases and the J segment 1 base; nucleotides outside the gene matches: 3. The CDR3 is 16 residues long. Germline V CDR1 and CDR2: MNHEY, SMNVEV (reference sequence). The CDR3 spells CASSSGTSGIQETQYF. The CDR3 DNA reads TGTGCCAGCAGTTCCGGGACTAGCGGGATCCAAGAGACCCAGTACTTC.

The gene calls are TRBV6-5 and TRBJ1-4; 7 bases line up with TRBD1. Germline lookup yields CDR1 MNHEY and CDR2 SVGAGI. V lost 5 bases, J lost 5 bases, and 5 bases stayed unmatched. CDR3 size: 14 residues. The CDR3 reads CASSTTGPNEKLFF. The CDR3 DNA is TGTGCCAGCAGTACGACAGGGCCGAATGAAAAACTGTTTTTT.

The chain recombines TRBV10-1 with TRBJ2-2; TRBD2 matches 7 bases. From germline, CDR1 is WNHNN and CDR2 SYGVQD (reference sequence). The CDR3 covers 15 residues. V shed 6 bases and J 7 bases; nucleotides not matched to a gene: 11. The CDR3 loop is CASRPGLAEGGELFF. As DNA, the CDR3 is TGCGCCAGCAGGCCCGGGCTAGCGGAGGGCGGGGAGCTGTTTTTT.

The chain links TRBV4-3 to TRBJ2-2; D gene unclear. Germline V gene sequence: CDR1 LGHNA, CDR2 YSLEER. CDR3 length: 14 amino acids. Trimming left V 3 bases short and J 2 bases short, with 7 bases between. CDR3 DNA sequence: TGCGCCAGCAGCCACGGTGCAAACACCGGGGAGCTGTTTTTT. It codes for CASSHGANTGELFF.

The chain couples TRBV28 to TRBJ1-2, with D perhaps TRBD1 (6 bases). The CDR3 length is 12 residues. Germline assignment: CDR1 MDHEN and CDR2 SYDVKM. With 5 bases removed from V and 8 bases from J, the gap between germline ends came to 12 bases. CDR3 nucleotide sequence: TGTGCCAGCAGTCTCAGGGGTGGCGGCTACACCTTC. It codes for CASSLRGGGYTF.

The gene calls are TRBV30 and TRBJ2-2; 11 nucleotides align to TRBD2. The trim removed 1 base at V and 1 base at J, leaving 2 bases unmatched. Germline V gives CDR1 GTSNPN, CDR2 SVGIG (reference sequence). The CDR3 has 16 amino acids. The CDR3 here is CAWSGGLAGNTGELFF. The CDR3 nucleotides are TGTGCCTGGAGTGGTGGACTAGCGGGGAACACCGGGGAGCTGTTTTTT.